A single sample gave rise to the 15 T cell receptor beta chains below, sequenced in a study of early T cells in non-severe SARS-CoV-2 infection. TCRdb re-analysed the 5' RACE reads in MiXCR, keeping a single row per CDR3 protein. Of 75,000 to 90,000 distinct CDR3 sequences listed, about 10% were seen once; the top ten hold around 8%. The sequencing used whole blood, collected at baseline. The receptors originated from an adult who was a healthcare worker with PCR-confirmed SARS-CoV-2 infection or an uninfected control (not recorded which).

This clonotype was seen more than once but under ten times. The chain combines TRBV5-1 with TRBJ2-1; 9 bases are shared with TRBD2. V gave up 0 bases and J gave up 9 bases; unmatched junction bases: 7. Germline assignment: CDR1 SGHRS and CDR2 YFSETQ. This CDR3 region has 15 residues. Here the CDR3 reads CASSLAASGTTEQFF. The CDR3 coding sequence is TGCGCCAGCAGCTTGGCGGCTAGCGGGACGACTGAGCAGTTCTTC. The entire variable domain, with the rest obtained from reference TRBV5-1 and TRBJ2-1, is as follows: KAGVTQTPRYLIKTRGQQVTLSCSPISGHRSVSWYQQTPGQGLQFLFEYFSETQRNKGNFPGRFSGRQFSNSRSEMNVSTLELGDSALYLCASSLAASGTTEQFFGPGTRLTVL.

CDR3 bases: TGTGCCAGCAGCTCCCCCCCGGTAGCGGGAAACTTCTACAATGAGCAGTTCTTC. The encoded protein is CASSSPPVAGNFYNEQFF. This chain links TRBV5-4 with TRBJ2-1; 8 bases agree with TRBD2. CDR1 and CDR2 (germline): SGHNT, YYREEE (reference sequence). The trim removed 3 bases at V and 3 bases at J, leaving 14 bases unmatched. This CDR3 has 18 residues.

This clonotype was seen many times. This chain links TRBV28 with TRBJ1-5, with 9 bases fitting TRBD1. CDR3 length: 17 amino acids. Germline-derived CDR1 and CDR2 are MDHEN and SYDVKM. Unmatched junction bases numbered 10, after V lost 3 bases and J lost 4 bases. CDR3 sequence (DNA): TGTGCCAGCAGTTTGGGACAGGGCAGGACACCAAATCAGCCCCAGCATTTT. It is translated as CASSLGQGRTPNQPQHF.

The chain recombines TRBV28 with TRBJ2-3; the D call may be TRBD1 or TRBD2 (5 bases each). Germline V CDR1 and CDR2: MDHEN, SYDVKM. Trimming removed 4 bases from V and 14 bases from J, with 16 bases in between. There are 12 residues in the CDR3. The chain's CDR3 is CASSSTGRHAYF. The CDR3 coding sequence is TGTGCCAGCAGTTCGACGGGACGTCATGCGTATTTT. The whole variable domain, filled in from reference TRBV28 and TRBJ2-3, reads DVKVTQSSRYLVKRTGEKVFLECVQDMDHENMFWYRQDPGLGLRLIYFSYDVKMKEKGDIPEGYSVSREKKERFSLILESASTNQTSMYLCASSSTGRHAYFGPGTRLTVL.

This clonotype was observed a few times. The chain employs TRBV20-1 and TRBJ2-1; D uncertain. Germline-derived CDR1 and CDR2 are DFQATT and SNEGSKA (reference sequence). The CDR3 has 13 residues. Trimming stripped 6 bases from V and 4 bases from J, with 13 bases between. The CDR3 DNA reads TGCAGTGCAACCACGCCCCCTTACAATGAGCAGTTCTTC. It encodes CSATTPPYNEQFF.

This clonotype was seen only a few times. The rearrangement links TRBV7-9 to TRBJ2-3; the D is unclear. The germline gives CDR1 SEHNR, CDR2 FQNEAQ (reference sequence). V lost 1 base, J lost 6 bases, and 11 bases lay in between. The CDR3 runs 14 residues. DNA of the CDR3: TGTGCCAGCAGCTTAGTCGGCCAAGTGGATACGCAGTATTTT. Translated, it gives CASSLVGQVDTQYF.

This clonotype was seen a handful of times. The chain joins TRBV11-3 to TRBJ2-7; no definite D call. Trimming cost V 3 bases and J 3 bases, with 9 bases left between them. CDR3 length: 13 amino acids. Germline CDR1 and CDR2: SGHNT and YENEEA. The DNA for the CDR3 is TGTGCCAGCAGCTTCAGACATAGCTACGAGCAGTACTTC. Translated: CASSFRHSYEQYF.

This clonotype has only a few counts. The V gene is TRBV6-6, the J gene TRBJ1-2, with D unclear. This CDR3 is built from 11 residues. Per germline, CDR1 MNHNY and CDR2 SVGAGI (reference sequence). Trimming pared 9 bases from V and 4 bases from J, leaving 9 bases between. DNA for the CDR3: TGTGCCAGTGAGGGTACCTATGGCTACACCTTC. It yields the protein CASEGTYGYTF.

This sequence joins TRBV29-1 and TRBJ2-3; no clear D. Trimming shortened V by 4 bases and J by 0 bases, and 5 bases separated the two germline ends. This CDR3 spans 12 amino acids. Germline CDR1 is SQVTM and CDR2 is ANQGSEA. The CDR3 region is CSVVPSTDTQYF. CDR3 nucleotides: TGCAGCGTTGTGCCGAGCACAGATACGCAGTATTTT.

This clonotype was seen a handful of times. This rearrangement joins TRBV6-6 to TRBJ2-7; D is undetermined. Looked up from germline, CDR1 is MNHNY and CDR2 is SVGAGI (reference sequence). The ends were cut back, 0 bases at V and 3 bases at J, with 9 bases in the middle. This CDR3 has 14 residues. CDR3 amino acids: CASSYSGPRYEQYF. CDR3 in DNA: TGTGCCAGCAGTTACTCGGGTCCCCGCTACGAGCAGTACTTC.

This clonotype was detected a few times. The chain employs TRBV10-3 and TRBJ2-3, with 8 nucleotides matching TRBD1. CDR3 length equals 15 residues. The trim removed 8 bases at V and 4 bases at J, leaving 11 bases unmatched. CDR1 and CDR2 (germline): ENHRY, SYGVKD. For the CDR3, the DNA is TGTGCCATCGGATTAGGACAGGGTGAGGCAGATACGCAGTATTTT. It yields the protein CAIGLGQGEADTQYF.

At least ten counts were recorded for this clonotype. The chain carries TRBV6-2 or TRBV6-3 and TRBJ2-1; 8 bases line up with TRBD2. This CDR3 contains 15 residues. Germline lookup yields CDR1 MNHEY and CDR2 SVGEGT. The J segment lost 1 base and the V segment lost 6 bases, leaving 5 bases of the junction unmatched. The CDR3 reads CASSPSGWSYNEQFF. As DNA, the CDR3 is TGTGCCAGCAGCCCTAGCGGGTGGTCCTACAATGAGCAGTTCTTC.

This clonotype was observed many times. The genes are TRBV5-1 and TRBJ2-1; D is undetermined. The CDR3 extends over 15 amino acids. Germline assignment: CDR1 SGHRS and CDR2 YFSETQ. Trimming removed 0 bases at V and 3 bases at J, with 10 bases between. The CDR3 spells CASSLEAELYNEQFF. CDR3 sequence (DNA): TGCGCCAGCAGCTTGGAGGCGGAGCTCTACAATGAGCAGTTCTTC.

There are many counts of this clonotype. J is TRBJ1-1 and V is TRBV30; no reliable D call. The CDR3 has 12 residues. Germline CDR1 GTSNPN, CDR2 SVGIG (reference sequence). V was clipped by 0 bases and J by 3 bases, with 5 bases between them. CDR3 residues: CAWSVVYTEAFF. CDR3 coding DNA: TGTGCCTGGAGTGTAGTCTACACTGAAGCTTTCTTT.

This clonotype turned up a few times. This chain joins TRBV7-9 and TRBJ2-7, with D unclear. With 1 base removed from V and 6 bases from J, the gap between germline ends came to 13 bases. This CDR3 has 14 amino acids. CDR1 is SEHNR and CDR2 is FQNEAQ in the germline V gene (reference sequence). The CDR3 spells CASSLDSKLSEQYF. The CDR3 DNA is TGTGCCAGCAGCTTAGATAGCAAACTTTCCGAGCAGTACTTC.